Each of the 24 T cell receptor beta chains below was sequenced from the same sample in a study of response to subunit inactivated influenza vaccine. TCRdb re-analysed the RT-PCR reads in MiXCR, keeping a single row per CDR3 protein. The data contain fewer than 800,000 distinct CDR3 sequences, about 15% of them singletons. Specimen: PBMCs from blood, collected less than 13 days after vaccination. These receptors were obtained from a man over 45 who received an inactivated influenza vaccine.

This clonotype appeared a few times. The rearrangement joins TRBV5-1 to TRBJ1-4, with 9 nucleotides matching TRBD1. Germline CDR1 is SGHRS and CDR2 is YFSETQ. V gave up 0 bases and J gave up 7 bases; unmatched junction bases: 7. The CDR3 extends over 16 amino acids. The CDR3 loop is CASSLGGQGIIEKLFF. DNA of the CDR3: TGCGCCAGCAGCTTGGGCGGACAGGGGATTATTGAAAAACTGTTTTTT.

The J gene is TRBJ2-1, the V gene TRBV11-2; 9 nucleotides line up with TRBD1. CDR1 is SGHAT, CDR2 FQNNGV, per germline. This CDR3 region has 22 residues. The V and J ends lost 0 bases and 5 bases, in that order; junction bases with no gene match: 23. This CDR3 is CASSLEWGWDRVAIQRNNEQFF. As DNA, the CDR3 is TGTGCCAGCAGCTTAGAGTGGGGGTGGGACAGGGTTGCGATACAACGGAACAATGAGCAGTTCTTC.

This clonotype was seen at least ten times. The chain couples TRBV7-9 to TRBJ1-1; possible D gene TRBD1, 5 bases. V shed 5 bases and J shed 0 bases, with 19 bases lying between them. Per the germline V gene, CDR1 is SEHNR and CDR2 is FQNEAQ (reference sequence). The CDR3 runs to 17 residues. In nucleotides, the CDR3 is TGTGCCAGCAGCGCCAGGGTTCTACTGCTCATGAACACTGAAGCTTTCTTT. It translates to CASSARVLLLMNTEAFF. The full variable domain, its missing parts supplied by reference TRBV7-9 and TRBJ1-1, is DTGVSQNPRHKITKRGQNVTFRCDPISEHNRLYWYRQTLGQGPEFLTYFQNEAQLEKSRLLSDRFSAERPKGSFSTLEIQRTEQGDSAMYLCASSARVLLLMNTEAFFGQGTRLTVV.

A few counts support this clonotype. This rearrangement joins TRBV5-1 to TRBJ1-2; 10 nucleotides align to TRBD1. Germline V gene lookup returns CDR1 SGHRS and CDR2 YFSETQ. This CDR3 has 15 residues. V lost 0 bases and J lost 4; bases outside the gene matches: 3. The CDR3 reads CASSLEDRGFYGYTF. The CDR3 nucleotides read TGCGCCAGCAGCTTGGAGGACAGGGGGTTCTATGGCTACACCTTC.

In its sample, this clonotype was seen a few times. The chain joins TRBV5-5 to TRBJ1-6; TRBD1 matches 10 bases. V lost 5 bases, J lost 9 bases, and 5 bases stayed unmatched. The CDR3 sequence is 14 residues long. Germline CDR1 is SGHKS and CDR2 is YYEKEE (reference sequence). CDR3 sequence: CASRWTGGGSPLHF. CDR3 DNA: TGTGCCAGCAGATGGACAGGGGGTGGTTCACCCCTCCACTTT.

The rearrangement joins TRBV15 to TRBJ2-1, with 10 bases matching TRBD2. The CDR3 has 15 amino acids. The V gene end was trimmed by 5 bases and the J gene end by 7 bases; junction bases not matched to a gene: 8. The germline V gene encodes CDR1 LNHNV and CDR2 YYDKDF (reference sequence). The CDR3 DNA is TGTGCCACCAGCCGCCCGGCTAGCGGGGGAAATGAGCAGTTCTTC. This gives the protein CATSRPASGGNEQFF.

This clonotype occurred a few times. The chain employs TRBV4-1 and TRBJ2-7, with 12 bases matching TRBD2. The trim removed 3 bases at V and 6 bases at J, leaving 9 bases unmatched. Germline V gives CDR1 MGHRA, CDR2 YSYEKL. The CDR3 has 16 amino acids. The CDR3 DNA sequence: TGCGCCAGCAGCCAGGAGACTAGCGGGGGCATAGCCGAGCAGTACTTC. This encodes CASSQETSGGIAEQYF.

The CDR3 sequence is CSARDLGGGANEQFF. In DNA form, the CDR3 reads TGCAGTGCTAGAGATCTGGGCGGGGGGGCCAATGAGCAGTTCTTC. The rearrangement uses TRBV20-1 and TRBJ2-1, with 9 bases lining up with TRBD2. This CDR3 is built from 15 residues. In germline, CDR1 is DFQATT, CDR2 SNEGSKA (reference sequence). V was clipped by 0 bases and J by 6 bases; unmatched bases: 6.

The chain uses TRBV18 and TRBJ2-7; 9 bases align to TRBD2. This CDR3 comprises 16 residues. The ends lost 2 bases at V and 4 bases at J; junction bases unmatched: 9. Germline loops: CDR1 KGHSH, CDR2 LQKENI. The CDR3 nucleotides are TGTGCCAGCTCACCATATGAGGCTAGCGGGGTTTACGAGCAGTACTTC. It translates to CASSPYEASGVYEQYF.

This clonotype came up a few times. The gene calls are TRBV12-3 or TRBV12-4 and TRBJ1-2, with D uncertain. V gave up 3 bases and J gave up 4 bases, with 12 bases separating them. This CDR3 has 14 residues. In nucleotides, the CDR3 is TGTGCCAGCAGTTTTTTCGGCACGGGCTATGGCTACACCTTC. Its translation: CASSFFGTGYGYTF.

The chain uses TRBV7-9 and TRBJ1-2; 7 bases map to TRBD1. This CDR3 has 17 amino acids. Germline V lookup: CDR1 SEHNR, CDR2 FQNEAQ (reference sequence). With V trimmed by 2 bases and J by 4 bases, 13 bases remained unmatched. The CDR3 reads CASSLSGTELSGYGYTF. The CDR3 nucleotides read TGTGCCAGCAGCTTATCCGGGACAGAATTATCCGGCTATGGCTACACCTTC.

To note about this clonotype: A read error may produce the germline difference seen at one junction end. The rearrangement joins TRBV20-1 to TRBJ2-3; 9 nucleotides agree with TRBD2. This CDR3 region has 17 residues. The germline CDR1 and CDR2 sequences are DFQATT and SNEGSKA (reference sequence). CDR3 DNA: TGCTGTGCTAGAGATCCCTCTGCTAGCGGGAACACAGATACGCAGTATTTT. Protein product: CCARDPSASGNTDTQYF.

This clonotype has just a few counts. The genes are TRBV20-1 and TRBJ2-7; D may be TRBD2 (6 bases). CDR1 is DFQATT and CDR2 is SNEGSKA in the germline V gene (reference sequence). V was shortened by 6 bases and J by 5 bases, with 23 bases between the two germline ends. There are 15 residues in the CDR3. The CDR3 sequence: CSASPEGLGRNEQYF. In nucleotides, the CDR3 is TGCAGTGCCTCCCCTGAGGGTTTGGGGAGGAACGAGCAGTACTTC.

This clonotype was seen more than once but under ten times. For the CDR3, the DNA is TGTGCCAGCAGCTTACACCCACGACTAGCGGGGGCCTACAATGAGCAGTTCTTC. This encodes CASSLHPRLAGAYNEQFF. This chain uses TRBV11-1 with TRBJ2-1; 12 nucleotides match TRBD2. The CDR3 sequence is 18 residues long. The V gene end was trimmed by 2 bases and the J gene end by 2 bases; junction bases not matched to a gene: 7. Germline V gene lookup returns CDR1 SGHAT and CDR2 FQDESV (reference sequence). Together with reference TRBV11-1 and TRBJ2-1, the CDR3 gives the full variable domain: EAEVAQSPRYKITEKSQAVAFWCDPISGHATLYWYRQILGQGPELLVQFQDESVVDDSQLPKDRFSAERLKGVDSTLKIQPAELGDSAMYLCASSLHPRLAGAYNEQFFGPGTRLTVL.

The table lists this clonotype with a few counts. The chain couples TRBV6-2 or TRBV6-3 to TRBJ2-6, with D possibly matching TRBD1 (6 bases). The germline V gene encodes CDR1 MNHEY and CDR2 SVGEGT. Trimming removed 7 bases at V and 0 bases at J, with 10 bases between. This CDR3 has 15 residues. CDR3 sequence reads: CASKEGGSGANVLTF. CDR3 DNA sequence: TGTGCCAGCAAGGAAGGGGGCTCTGGGGCCAACGTCCTGACTTTC.

This clonotype occurred many times. The V call is TRBV12-3 or TRBV12-4, the J call TRBJ2-5; D perhaps matches TRBD2 (6 bases). Trimming stripped 3 bases from V and 5 bases from J, with 13 bases between. The CDR3 runs 14 residues. The CDR3: CASSFWGVSETQYF. CDR3 DNA: TGTGCCAGCAGTTTTTGGGGGGTTAGCGAGACCCAGTACTTC.

This clonotype was observed a few times. This chain uses TRBV13 with TRBJ2-7; a weak D match, TRBD2 (7 bases). Germline CDR1 is PRHDT and CDR2 is FYEKMQ (reference sequence). The CDR3 contains 16 residues. Trimming cost V 7 bases and J 2 bases, with 21 bases left between them. The CDR3 DNA sequence: TGTGCCAGCACCACTAAGGGGGGGGCCGGGCCCTACGAGCAGTACTTC. It codes for CASTTKGGAGPYEQYF.

This clonotype was observed a handful of times. The chain links TRBV5-1 to TRBJ1-1, with 9 bases fitting TRBD1. The CDR3 runs to 14 residues. Unmatched junction bases numbered 6, after V lost 4 bases and J lost 5 bases. Germline V gene sequence: CDR1 SGHRS, CDR2 YFSETQ. As DNA, the CDR3 is TGCGCCAGCAGCCGTACAGGGGGCTGGACTGAAGCTTTCTTT. Its protein is CASSRTGGWTEAFF. Full variable domain (missing parts from reference TRBV5-1 and TRBJ1-1): KAGVTQTPRYLIKTRGQQVTLSCSPISGHRSVSWYQQTPGQGLQFLFEYFSETQRNKGNFPGRFSGRQFSNSRSEMNVSTLELGDSALYLCASSRTGGWTEAFFGQGTRLTVV.

This clonotype has at least ten counts. In nucleotides, the CDR3 is TGTGCCAGCAGCTTGGGTTTTCGGACGAACACCTACGAGCAGTACTTC. Its protein is CASSLGFRTNTYEQYF. This chain links TRBV5-6 with TRBJ2-7; D is undetermined. The CDR3 is 16 residues long. Germline values: CDR1 SGHDT, CDR2 YYEEEE. Trimming took 0 bases from V and 2 from J, leaving 15 bases between them. Full variable domain (missing parts from reference TRBV5-6 and TRBJ2-7): DAGVTQSPTHLIKTRGQQVTLRCSPKSGHDTVSWYQQALGQGPQFIFQYYEEEERQRGNFPDRFSGHQFPNYSSELNVNALLLGDSALYLCASSLGFRTNTYEQYFGPGTRLTVT.

This clonotype has more than one count but fewer than ten. The chain links TRBV28 to TRBJ2-7, with unresolved D. In germline, CDR1 is MDHEN, CDR2 SYDVKM. Trimming left V 3 bases short and J 3 bases short, with 15 bases between. This CDR3 comprises 15 residues. This chain's CDR3 is CASSFVRDLSYEQYF. CDR3 sequence (DNA): TGTGCCAGCAGTTTTGTTCGCGACCTTAGCTACGAGCAGTACTTC.

The chain combines TRBV11-2 with TRBJ2-5; D is uncertain. The CDR3 extends over 12 amino acids. V was shortened by 5 bases and J by 5 bases, with 9 bases between the two germline ends. Germline CDR1 SGHAT, CDR2 FQNNGV. CDR3 region: CASSVTLETQYF. The CDR3 nucleotides read TGTGCCAGCAGCGTGACTCTGGAGACCCAGTACTTC.

This chain uses TRBV7-2 with TRBJ2-1; TRBD1 might be the D (6 bases). The CDR3 contains 15 residues. V lost 3 bases to trimming and J lost 2 bases, with 11 bases between them. From germline, CDR1 is SGHTA and CDR2 FQGNSA. The CDR3 is CASSFTGTTYNEQFF. The DNA of the CDR3 is TGTGCCAGCAGCTTCACCGGGACAACCTACAATGAGCAGTTCTTC.

The rearrangement joins TRBV7-9 to TRBJ2-3; 8 bases are a match to TRBD2. The V gene's germline CDR1 is SEHNR and CDR2 FQNEAQ (reference sequence). The CDR3 is made up of 14 amino acids. After removal of 4 bases from V and 7 bases from J, the junction contained 7 bases not matched to a gene. The CDR3 loop is CASSSGTSSYTQYF. DNA for the CDR3: TGTGCCAGCAGCTCCGGGACTAGTTCATATACGCAGTATTTT.

The V gene is TRBV10-3, the J gene TRBJ2-5; the D is unclear. The CDR3 has 13 residues. The V gene's germline CDR1 is ENHRY and CDR2 SYGVKD. V was trimmed by 2 bases and J by 7 bases, leaving 11 bases between them. The CDR3 DNA sequence: TGTGCCATCAGTGAGGAACGCGAAGGGACCCAGTACTTC. Amino acid sequence: CAISEEREGTQYF.